This entry describes one T cell receptor beta chain. Its cognate antigen is unknown. Only in-frame clones appear in the TCRdb table, and some are missing; sequencing was by immunoSEQ multiplex PCR. Counted here are 10,000 or so clones, around 80% occurring once; the ten biggest clones make up around 3.8%. CDR1 is SGHNT and CDR2 is YYREEE in the germline V gene (reference sequence). The ends lost 4 bases at V and 0 bases at J; junction bases unmatched: 6. CDR3 size: 15 residues. This sample was taken from a study of T cells after posttransplantation cyclophosphamide. Whole-study results and caveats: TRB overlap between skin or GI tissue T cells and blood was limited. Recipient CMV seropositivity and CMV reactivation strongly tracked TRB clonality. Later blood repertoires were often dominated by clones from the donor CD8+ memory compartment.

Control samples came 1 year after myeloablative marrow transplants with methotrexate plus calcineurin inhibitor. The source was PBMCs, collected about 350 days after allogeneic stem cell transplant with calcineurin inhibitor and methotrexate. The J gene is TRBJ1-1, the V gene TRBV5-4, with 7 bases that match TRBD1. This clonotype was sampled from a male patient between 25 and 39 years old who received an allogeneic stem cell transplant from an unrelated donor, was CMV-positive, and had acute GVHD only. Some T cells may be provided by the graft donor. CDR3 sequence: CASSPNTGVNTEAFF. The CDR3, as DNA: TGTGCCAGCAGCCCAAACACAGGGGTGAACACTGAAGCTTTCTTT.